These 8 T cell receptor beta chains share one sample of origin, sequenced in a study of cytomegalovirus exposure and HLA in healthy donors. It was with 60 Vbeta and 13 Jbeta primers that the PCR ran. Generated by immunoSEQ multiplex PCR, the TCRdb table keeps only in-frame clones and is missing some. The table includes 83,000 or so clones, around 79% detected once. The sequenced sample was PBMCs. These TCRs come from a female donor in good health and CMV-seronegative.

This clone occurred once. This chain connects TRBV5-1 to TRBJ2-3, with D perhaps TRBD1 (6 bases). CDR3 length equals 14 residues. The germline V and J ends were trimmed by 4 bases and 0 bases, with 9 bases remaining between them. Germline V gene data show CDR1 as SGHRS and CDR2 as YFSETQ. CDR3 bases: TGCGCCAGCAGCCAGGGACATAGCACAGATACGCAGTATTTT. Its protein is CASSQGHSTDTQYF.

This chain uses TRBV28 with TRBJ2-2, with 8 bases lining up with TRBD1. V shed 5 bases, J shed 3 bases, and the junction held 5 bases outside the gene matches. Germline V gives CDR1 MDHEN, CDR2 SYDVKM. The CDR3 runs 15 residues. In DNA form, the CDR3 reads TGTGCCAGCAGTGTTAACAGGGGGGACACCGGGGAGCTGTTTTTT. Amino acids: CASSVNRGDTGELFF. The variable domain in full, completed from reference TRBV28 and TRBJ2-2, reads DVKVTQSSRYLVKRTGEKVFLECVQDMDHENMFWYRQDPGLGLRLIYFSYDVKMKEKGDIPEGYSVSREKKERFSLILESASTNQTSMYLCASSVNRGDTGELFFGEGSRLTVL.

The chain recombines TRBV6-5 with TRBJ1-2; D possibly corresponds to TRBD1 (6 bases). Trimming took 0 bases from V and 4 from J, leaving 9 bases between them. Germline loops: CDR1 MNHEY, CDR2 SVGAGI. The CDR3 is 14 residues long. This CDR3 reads CASSYSDSPYGYTF. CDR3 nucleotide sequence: TGTGCCAGCAGTTACTCGGACAGTCCCTATGGCTACACCTTC.

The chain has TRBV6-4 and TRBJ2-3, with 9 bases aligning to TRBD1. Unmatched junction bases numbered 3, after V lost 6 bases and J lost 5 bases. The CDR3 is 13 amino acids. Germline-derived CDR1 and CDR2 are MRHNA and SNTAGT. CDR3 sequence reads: CASSGTGKDTQYF. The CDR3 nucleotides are TGTGCCAGCAGCGGGACAGGGAAAGATACGCAGTATTTT.

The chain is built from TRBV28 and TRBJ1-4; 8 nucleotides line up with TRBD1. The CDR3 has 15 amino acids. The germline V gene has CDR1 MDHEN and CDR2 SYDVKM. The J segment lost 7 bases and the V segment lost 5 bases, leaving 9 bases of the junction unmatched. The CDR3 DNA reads TGTGCCAGCAGTCCGAACAGGGGGGTACCTGAAAAACTGTTTTTT. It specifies CASSPNRGVPEKLFF.

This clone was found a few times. The CDR3 DNA follows: TGTGCCAGCAGTGAATCGTGGGACACACTGACTTCTGGAAACACCATATATTTT. It translates to CASSESWDTLTSGNTIYF. The chain employs TRBV6-1 and TRBJ1-3; D is perhaps TRBD1 (6 bases). The germline gives CDR1 MNHNS, CDR2 SASEGT. This CDR3 is 18 amino acids long. Trimming left V 2 bases short and J 1 base short, with 18 bases between.

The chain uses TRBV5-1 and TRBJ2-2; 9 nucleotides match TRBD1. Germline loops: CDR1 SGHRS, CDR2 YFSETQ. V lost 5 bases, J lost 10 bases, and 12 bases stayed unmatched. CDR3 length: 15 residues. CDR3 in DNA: TGCGCCAGCAGTTACCCGGGACAGGGTTGGGAGGAGCTGTTTTTT. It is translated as CASSYPGQGWEELFF.

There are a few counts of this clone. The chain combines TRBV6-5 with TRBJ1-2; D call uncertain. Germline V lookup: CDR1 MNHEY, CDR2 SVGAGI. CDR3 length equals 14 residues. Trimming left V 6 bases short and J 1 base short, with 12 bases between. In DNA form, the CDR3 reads TGTGCCAGCAGGTCCTCCCGGGGTAACTATGGCTACACCTTC. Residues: CASRSSRGNYGYTF.